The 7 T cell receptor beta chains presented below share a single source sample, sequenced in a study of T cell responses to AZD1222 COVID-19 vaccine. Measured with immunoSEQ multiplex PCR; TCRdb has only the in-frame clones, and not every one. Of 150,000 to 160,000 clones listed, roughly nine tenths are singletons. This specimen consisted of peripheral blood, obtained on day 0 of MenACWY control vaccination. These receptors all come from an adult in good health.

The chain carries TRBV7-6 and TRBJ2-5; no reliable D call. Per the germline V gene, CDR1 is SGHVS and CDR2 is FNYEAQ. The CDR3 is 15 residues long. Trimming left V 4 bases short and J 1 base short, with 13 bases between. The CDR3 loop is CASSSTRRAQETQYF. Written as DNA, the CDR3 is TGTGCCAGCAGCTCCACACGTAGGGCCCAAGAGACCCAGTACTTC.

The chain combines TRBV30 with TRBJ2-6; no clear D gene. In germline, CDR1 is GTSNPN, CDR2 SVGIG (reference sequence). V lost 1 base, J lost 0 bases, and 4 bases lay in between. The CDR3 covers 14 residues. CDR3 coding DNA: TGTGCCTGGAGTGAGACCTCTGGGGCCAACGTCCTGACTTTC. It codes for CAWSETSGANVLTF.

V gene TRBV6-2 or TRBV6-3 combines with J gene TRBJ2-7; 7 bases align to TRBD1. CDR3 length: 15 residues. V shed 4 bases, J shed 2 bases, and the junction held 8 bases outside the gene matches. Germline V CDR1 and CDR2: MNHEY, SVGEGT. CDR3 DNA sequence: TGTGCCAGCAGTTCCGGGACAGCTGTCACCTACGAGCAGTACTTC. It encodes CASSSGTAVTYEQYF.

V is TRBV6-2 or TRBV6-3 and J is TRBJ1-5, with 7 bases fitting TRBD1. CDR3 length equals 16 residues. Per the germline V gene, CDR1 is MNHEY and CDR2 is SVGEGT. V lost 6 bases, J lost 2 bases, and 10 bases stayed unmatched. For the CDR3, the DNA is TGTGCCAGCAGCCCTCGGACAGGTCTTGGCAATCAGCCCCAGCATTTT. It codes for CASSPRTGLGNQPQHF.

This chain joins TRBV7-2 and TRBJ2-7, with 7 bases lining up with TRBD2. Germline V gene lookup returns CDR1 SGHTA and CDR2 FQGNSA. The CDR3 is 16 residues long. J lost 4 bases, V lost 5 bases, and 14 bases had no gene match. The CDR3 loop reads CASSPGGSASLYEQYF. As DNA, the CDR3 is TGTGCCAGCAGCCCCGGGGGGAGCGCGAGTCTTTACGAGCAGTACTTC.

CDR3 region: CASSLAGPDTQYF. The CDR3 bases are TGTGCCAGCAGCCTTGCCGGCCCCGATACGCAGTATTTT. V is TRBV21-1 and J is TRBJ2-3. TRBV21-1 is assigned pseudogene status. The CDR3 totals 13 residues.

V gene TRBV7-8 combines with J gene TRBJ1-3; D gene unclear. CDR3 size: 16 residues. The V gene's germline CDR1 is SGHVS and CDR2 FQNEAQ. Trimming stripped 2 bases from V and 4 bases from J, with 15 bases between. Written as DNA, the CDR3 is TGTGCCAGCAGCTTATCCAGGCCCCTCGTCGGAAACACCATATATTTT. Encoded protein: CASSLSRPLVGNTIYF.